The 29 T cell receptor beta chains below come from one sample, sequenced in a study of CXCR3-negative and CXCR3-positive naive CD8 T cells. It was by 5' RACE with UMI labels that the TRB cDNA libraries were prepared. TCRdb re-called the 5' RACE reads and shows each CDR3 protein once, DNA omitted. This sample carries about 120,000 distinct CDR3 sequences, with around 0.27% going to the ten biggest clones. Sequencing was performed on naive CXCR3- CD8+ T cells from blood. The subset was: CD45RO-CCR7+CD27+CD95- naive CD8+ T cells lacking CXCR3 (TNR3-). All receptors derive from a human donor in good health. Some clones in this sample may be carry-over from other donors' samples.

The chain combines TRBV5-6 with TRBJ2-7. The germline CDR1 and CDR2 sequences are SGHDT and YYEEEE. The CDR3 is made up of 13 amino acids. CDR3 region: CASSPQTTYEQYF.

This chain joins TRBV7-3 and TRBJ2-7; no DNA is available, so the TRBD2 call from TCRdb remains unchecked. This CDR3 has 21 residues. CDR1 and CDR2 (germline): SGHTA, FQGTGA. This CDR3 reads CASSLTGWLGAAGEGSYEQYF.

This chain uses TRBV5-1 with TRBJ2-7; TCRdb selects TRBD1, and the lack of DNA leaves this call unchecked. CDR3 length equals 15 residues. Germline CDR1 is SGHRS and CDR2 is YFSETQ. The CDR3 reads CASSLTGTGDYEQYF.

The chain uses TRBV13 and TRBJ2-7; the D call from TCRdb, TRBD2, cannot be confirmed without DNA. CDR3 length: 14 residues. Germline V gives CDR1 PRHDT, CDR2 FYEKMQ (reference sequence). The CDR3 region is CASSGLAESYEQYF.

The V gene is TRBV7-9, the J gene TRBJ2-7; the D call of TRBD1 rests on TCRdb alone, since no DNA is present to check it. The V gene's germline CDR1 is SEHNR and CDR2 FQNEAQ (reference sequence). The CDR3 loop spans 17 amino acids. CDR3 protein: CASSPPVGLQGIYEQYF.

CDR3 residues: CASSSDSKRTQYF. The chain is built from TRBV7-9 and TRBJ2-5; TCRdb reports TRBD1, a call that lacks DNA to check it against. This CDR3 spans 13 amino acids. Germline V gene sequence: CDR1 SEHNR, CDR2 FQNEAQ (reference sequence).

This chain uses TRBV29-1 with TRBJ1-1. The CDR3 sequence is 13 residues long. CDR1 is SQVTM and CDR2 is ANQGSEA in the germline V gene. CDR3 sequence: CSVEEVVRTEAFF.

The chain combines TRBV4-1 with TRBJ2-5; TCRdb names TRBD2, which stays unverified in the absence of DNA. Germline V gives CDR1 MGHRA, CDR2 YSYEKL. CDR3 size: 15 residues. The CDR3 reads CASSQRTSGATREYF.

The chain recombines TRBV4-1 with TRBJ1-5; the D call of TRBD1 rests on TCRdb alone, since no DNA is present to check it. From germline, CDR1 is MGHRA and CDR2 YSYEKL. The CDR3 is 15 residues long. CDR3: CASSPRIEWTQPQHF.

The chain recombines TRBV7-9 with TRBJ2-4. CDR3 length: 13 residues. Germline V gene data show CDR1 as SEHNR and CDR2 as FQNEAQ (reference sequence). CDR3: CASSLVRENIQYF.

This sequence joins TRBV20-1 and TRBJ2-5; TCRdb lists TRBD2, though no DNA is available to test this call. The CDR3 has 15 residues. The V gene's germline CDR1 is DFQATT and CDR2 SNEGSKA (reference sequence). CDR3 loop: CSARGLADTQETQYF.

The V and J genes are TRBV9 and TRBJ2-1; TCRdb's D call of TRBD2 is untestable without DNA. In germline, CDR1 is SGDLS, CDR2 YYNGEE. The CDR3 consists of 13 residues. This CDR3 is CASSVEPGIDLFF. The entire variable domain, with the rest obtained from reference TRBV9 and TRBJ2-1, is as follows: DSGVTQTPKHLITATGQRVTLRCSPRSGDLSVYWYQQSLDQGLQFLIQYYNGEERAKGNILERFSAQQFPDLHSELNLSSLELGDSALYFCASSVEPGIDLFFGPGTRLTVL.

The rearrangement uses TRBV20-1 and TRBJ2-7; TCRdb designates TRBD2, a call that cannot be tested without DNA. This CDR3 spans 14 amino acids. From germline, CDR1 is DFQATT and CDR2 SNEGSKA (reference sequence). The CDR3 spells CSARAPSRSYEQYF.

The CDR3 sequence is CASSPGLRPDTQYF. The chain couples TRBV5-1 to TRBJ2-3; TCRdb lists TRBD2, though no DNA is available to test this call. Germline loops: CDR1 SGHRS, CDR2 YFSETQ. This CDR3 contains 14 residues. The variable domain in full, completed from reference TRBV5-1 and TRBJ2-3, reads KAGVTQTPRYLIKTRGQQVTLSCSPISGHRSVSWYQQTPGQGLQFLFEYFSETQRNKGNFPGRFSGRQFSNSRSEMNVSTLELGDSALYLCASSPGLRPDTQYFGPGTRLTVL.

The chain combines TRBV3-1 with TRBJ2-1; the D call of TRBD2 rests on TCRdb alone, since no DNA is present to check it. The CDR3 has 16 residues. In germline, CDR1 is LGHDT, CDR2 YNNKEL (reference sequence). The CDR3 sequence is CASSPDSGNRYNEQFF.

The chain carries TRBV6-5 and TRBJ2-1; there is no DNA to check the TCRdb D call of TRBD1. CDR1 MNHEY and CDR2 SVGAGI come from the germline V gene. The CDR3 sequence is 11 residues long. This CDR3 reads CATGTGNEQFF.

The chain links TRBV20-1 to TRBJ2-1; without DNA, the TCRdb call of TRBD1 cannot be checked. There are 14 residues in the CDR3. Looked up from germline, CDR1 is DFQATT and CDR2 is SNEGSKA (reference sequence). This chain's CDR3 is CQLEGPGGIDEQFF.

The rearrangement uses TRBV3-1 and TRBJ1-1; TCRdb indicates TRBD1, and absent DNA this call remains unverified. The CDR3 covers 14 residues. CDR1 LGHDT and CDR2 YNNKEL come from the germline V gene (reference sequence). The CDR3 sequence is CASSHRVLGTEAFF.

The chain uses TRBV5-6 and TRBJ2-7; no DNA is available, so the TRBD1 call from TCRdb remains unchecked. This CDR3 is 14 amino acids long. The V gene's germline CDR1 is SGHDT and CDR2 YYEEEE. This chain's CDR3 is CASSGGTGYYEQYF.

The chain has TRBV7-3 and TRBJ2-1; no DNA is available, so the TRBD1 call from TCRdb remains unchecked. The CDR3 is made up of 15 amino acids. Germline V gene sequence: CDR1 SGHTA, CDR2 FQGTGA. CDR3 region: CASSYGQGFVDEQFF.

V gene TRBV12-3 or TRBV12-4 combines with J gene TRBJ2-7; absent DNA, TCRdb's TRBD1 call cannot be checked. The CDR3 contains 15 residues. The CDR3 here is CASSQYDSSYYEQYF.

The rearrangement joins TRBV25-1 to TRBJ2-7; no DNA is available, so the TRBD1 call from TCRdb remains unchecked. There are 14 residues in the CDR3. The germline gives CDR1 MGHDK, CDR2 SYGVNS. This CDR3 reads CASGGGTAFYEQYF.

The J gene is TRBJ1-5, the V gene TRBV28; the TCRdb D gene call, TRBD1, has no DNA to confirm it. Germline CDR1 MDHEN, CDR2 SYDVKM. This CDR3 is 15 amino acids long. The CDR3 sequence is CASSAWGRGAQPQHF.

The chain carries TRBV29-1 and TRBJ2-7; TCRdb selects TRBD2, and the lack of DNA leaves this call unchecked. Per the germline V gene, CDR1 is SQVTM and CDR2 is ANQGSEA. The CDR3 has 12 residues. The CDR3 region is CSASTTDGEQYF.

This chain joins TRBV29-1 and TRBJ2-7. The CDR3 contains 11 residues. Per germline, CDR1 SQVTM and CDR2 ANQGSEA. The CDR3 is CSVGGVYEQYF.

J is TRBJ2-1 and V is TRBV12-3 or TRBV12-4; TCRdb calls TRBD1, which cannot be checked without DNA. The CDR3 totals 15 residues. The CDR3 reads CASSLLDRGVNEQFF.

The genes are TRBV5-1 and TRBJ2-7; TCRdb calls TRBD1, which cannot be checked without DNA. CDR1 and CDR2 from the germline V gene are SGHRS and YFSETQ. The CDR3 runs 16 residues. The CDR3 reads CASSQYTGGSSYEQYF. The full variable domain, its missing parts supplied by reference TRBV5-1 and TRBJ2-7, is KAGVTQTPRYLIKTRGQQVTLSCSPISGHRSVSWYQQTPGQGLQFLFEYFSETQRNKGNFPGRFSGRQFSNSRSEMNVSTLELGDSALYLCASSQYTGGSSYEQYFGPGTRLTVT.

The chain joins TRBV20-1 to TRBJ2-2. Germline V gives CDR1 DFQATT, CDR2 SNEGSKA (reference sequence). This CDR3 is 13 amino acids long. CDR3 amino acids: CSARDLDTGELFF.

The chain is built from TRBV6-5 and TRBJ2-3; TCRdb lists TRBD1, though no DNA is available to test this call. Germline loops: CDR1 MNHEY, CDR2 SVGAGI. The CDR3 totals 16 residues. CDR3 loop: CASSYSNAPYTDTQYF.